The clone carrying this T cell receptor beta chain was seen a few times. Its specificity is unknown. The V gene end was trimmed by 5 bases and the J gene end by 6 bases; junction bases not matched to a gene: 10. The CDR3 has 16 amino acids. Germline CDR1 reads MNHNS; CDR2 reads SASEGT. This sample was included in a study of response to subunit inactivated influenza vaccine. TCRdb reanalysed the RT-PCR reads using MiXCR and keeps one entry per CDR3 protein. The sample has 550,000 to 800,000 distinct CDR3 sequences; roughly 13% are singletons. Study-level results: There was a suggestion from the authors that each seasonal influenza vaccination recruits few new T cells.

J is TRBJ1-5 and V is TRBV6-1; 10 bases map to TRBD1. Material: PBMCs from blood, obtained less than 15 days before vaccination. The clonotype originates from a man aged 50-59 years who received an inactivated influenza vaccine. CDR3 coding DNA: TGTGCCAGCAGTATGACTTGGACAGGGGGACCTCAGCCCCAGCATTTT. It codes for CASSMTWTGGPQPQHF.